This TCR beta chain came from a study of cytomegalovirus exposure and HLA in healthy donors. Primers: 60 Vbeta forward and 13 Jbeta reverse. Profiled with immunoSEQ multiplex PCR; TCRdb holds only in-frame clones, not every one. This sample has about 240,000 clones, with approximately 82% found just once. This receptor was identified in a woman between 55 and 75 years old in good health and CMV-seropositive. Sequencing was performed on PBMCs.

The CDR3 is CAWSVIVMYEQYF. CDR3 nucleotides: TGTGCCTGGAGTGTGATAGTTATGTACGAGCAGTACTTC. The chain joins TRBV30 to TRBJ2-7; D is undetermined. Germline loops: CDR1 GTSNPN, CDR2 SVGIG (reference sequence). Deletions cut 0 bases from V and 4 bases from J, with 10 bases between. CDR3 length: 13 residues.